One sample yielded the 9 T cell receptor beta chains listed below, sequenced in a study of OX40 agonist ivuxolimab in advanced cancers. TCRdb keeps only in-frame clones here, not all; method: immunoSEQ multiplex PCR. The sample records around 50,000 clones, roughly four fifths being singletons. Sequenced here: CD4+ or CD8+ T cells sorted from blood, sampled in a trial of the OX40 agonist ivuxolimab. These receptors all stem from an adult with an advanced solid tumor such as melanoma, head and neck, liver or kidney cancer.

The V call is TRBV2, the J call TRBJ1-3, with D tentatively TRBD1 (5 bases). The CDR3 length is 12 residues. Germline CDR1 is SNHLY and CDR2 is FYNNEI. Trimming shortened V by 8 bases and J by 3 bases, and 8 bases separated the two germline ends. The chain's CDR3 is CASSGRGNTIYF. CDR3 in DNA: TGTGCCAGCTCAGGGCGTGGAAACACCATATATTTT.

In its sample, this clone was seen once. The rearrangement joins TRBV6-5 to TRBJ1-2; D gene ambiguous. Per germline, CDR1 MNHEY and CDR2 SVGAGI. The germline V and J ends were trimmed by 7 bases and 3 bases, with 18 bases remaining between them. The CDR3 length is 15 residues. CDR3 sequence reads: CASTLLPGLYYGYTF. As DNA, the CDR3 is TGTGCCAGCACTCTCCTCCCCGGACTCTACTATGGCTACACCTTC.

This clone was observed a handful of times. The rearrangement joins TRBV27 to TRBJ2-3; the D is unclear. Trimming left V 5 bases short and J 0 bases short, with 12 bases between. Germline lookup yields CDR1 MNHEY and CDR2 SMNVEV (reference sequence). The CDR3 loop spans 15 amino acids. The CDR3 loop is CASSLRLTSTDTQYF. The CDR3 region has the DNA TGTGCCAGCAGTCTCAGACTGACTAGCACAGATACGCAGTATTTT.

This chain joins TRBV7-9 and TRBJ1-2; D gene uncertain. V was cut by 1 base and J by 4 bases, with 16 bases left in between. Germline CDR1 is SEHNR and CDR2 is FQNEAQ (reference sequence). The CDR3 loop spans 16 amino acids. In DNA, the CDR3 is TGTGCCAGCAGCTTAGACGGTGGGGTCCAAGGCTATGGCTACACCTTC. It is translated as CASSLDGGVQGYGYTF.

The CDR3 is CASSSRGSRDSTDTQYF. The DNA for the CDR3 is TGCGCCAGCAGCTCAAGGGGCTCTAGGGATAGCACAGATACGCAGTATTTT. The chain has TRBV5-1 and TRBJ2-3; D is perhaps TRBD1 (5 bases). Trimming removed 3 bases from V and 0 bases from J, with 17 bases in between. CDR1 is SGHRS, CDR2 YFSETQ, per germline. CDR3 length: 17 residues.

The CDR3 sequence: CAISESSGGVLYEQYF. CDR3 sequence (DNA): TGTGCCATCAGTGAATCTAGCGGGGGGGTTCTGTACGAGCAGTACTTC. The rearrangement links TRBV10-3 to TRBJ2-7; 12 nucleotides match TRBD2. The CDR3 is 16 residues long. In germline, CDR1 is ENHRY, CDR2 SYGVKD. Losses at the gene ends were 3 bases for V and 4 bases for J; bases not matched to a gene: 7.

The rearrangement joins TRBV18 to TRBJ1-4; the D is unclear. V lost 8 bases, J lost 6 bases, and 13 bases lay in between. Germline V gene lookup returns CDR1 KGHSH and CDR2 LQKENI. The CDR3 contains 13 residues. The CDR3 DNA reads as TGTGCCAGCGCACTTTACCAAGATGAAAAACTGTTTTTT. Amino acids: CASALYQDEKLFF.

In DNA, the CDR3 is TGTGCCAGCAGTGAACTACCGGGTCCCTACGAGCAGTACTTC. Its protein is CASSELPGPYEQYF. This rearrangement joins TRBV6-1 to TRBJ2-7; D is unresolved. The V gene's germline CDR1 is MNHNS and CDR2 SASEGT. V lost 2 bases and J lost 2, with 10 bases in between. The CDR3 contains 14 residues.

The chain employs TRBV5-1 and TRBJ2-3, with TRBD2 matching 11 bases. The CDR3 has 15 amino acids. V was clipped by 4 bases and J by 5 bases; unmatched bases: 6. Germline V gives CDR1 SGHRS, CDR2 YFSETQ. The CDR3 sequence: CASSILAGGRDTQYF. The CDR3 nucleotides read TGCGCCAGCAGCATATTAGCGGGGGGGAGAGATACGCAGTATTTT.